This TCR beta chain was observed in a study of T cell responses to AZD1222 COVID-19 vaccine. This clone was seen once. What it recognizes is unknown. Other DNA sequences in the sample encode the same CDR3. Germline CDR1 is LNHDA and CDR2 is SQIVND (reference sequence). The CDR3 runs to 13 residues. V was shortened by 1 base and J by 1 base, with 4 bases between the two germline ends. Study-wide results and limits: Donors were largely white British and mainly female; clonal diversity was possibly underestimated. Sampled repertoires all dated from after the peak T cell response. As reported, nearly half of all spike-specific TCRs target variant regions that are unmutated. Baseline seropositives among AZD1222 recipients totaled only six.

Produced via immunoSEQ multiplex PCR; TCRdb's table is partial and in-frame only. The profile shows about 140,000 clones, 89% of them singletons. This specimen was peripheral blood, taken on day 0 of AZD1222 vaccination. V is TRBV19 and J is TRBJ1-1, with D uncertain. The TCR comes from an adult in good health. Written as DNA, the CDR3 is TGTGCCAGTAGTATAGGTGGGAACACTGAAGCTTTCTTT. Protein: CASSIGGNTEAFF.